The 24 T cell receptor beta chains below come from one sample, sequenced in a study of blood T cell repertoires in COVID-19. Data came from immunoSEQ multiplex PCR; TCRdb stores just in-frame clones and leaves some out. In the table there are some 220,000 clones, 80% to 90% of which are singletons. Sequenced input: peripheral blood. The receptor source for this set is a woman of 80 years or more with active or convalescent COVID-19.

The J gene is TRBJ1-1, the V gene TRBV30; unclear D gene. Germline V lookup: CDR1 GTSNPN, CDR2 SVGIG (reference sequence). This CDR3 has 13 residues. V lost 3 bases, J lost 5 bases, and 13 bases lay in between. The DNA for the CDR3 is TGTGCCTGGAGCTCCGGGTTACGGACTGAAGCTTTCTTT. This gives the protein CAWSSGLRTEAFF.

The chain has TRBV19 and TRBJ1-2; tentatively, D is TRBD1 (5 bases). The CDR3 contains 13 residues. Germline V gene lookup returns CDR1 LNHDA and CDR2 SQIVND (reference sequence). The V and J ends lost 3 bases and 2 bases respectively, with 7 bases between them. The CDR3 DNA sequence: TGTGCCAGTAGTATTTCAGGGAACTATGGCTACACCTTC. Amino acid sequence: CASSISGNYGYTF.

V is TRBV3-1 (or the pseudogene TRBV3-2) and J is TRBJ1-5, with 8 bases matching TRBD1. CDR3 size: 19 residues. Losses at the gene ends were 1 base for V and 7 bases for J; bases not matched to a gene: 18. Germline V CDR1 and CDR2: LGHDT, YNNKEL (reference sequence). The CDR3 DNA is TGTGCCAGCAGCCAAGCGATTCTACCGGGACAGGCTATGTTGCAGCCCCAGCATTTT. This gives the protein CASSQAILPGQAMLQPQHF.

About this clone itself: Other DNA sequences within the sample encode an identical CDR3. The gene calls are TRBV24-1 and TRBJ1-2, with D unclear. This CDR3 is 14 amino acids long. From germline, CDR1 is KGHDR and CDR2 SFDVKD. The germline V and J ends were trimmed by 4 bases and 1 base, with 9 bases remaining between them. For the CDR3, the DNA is TGTGCCACCAGTGACCCAACAGTTAACTATGGCTACACCTTC. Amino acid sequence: CATSDPTVNYGYTF.

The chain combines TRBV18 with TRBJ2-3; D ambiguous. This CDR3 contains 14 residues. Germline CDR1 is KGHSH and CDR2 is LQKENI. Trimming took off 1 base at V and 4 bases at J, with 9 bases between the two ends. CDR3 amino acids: CASSPRSRSDTQYF. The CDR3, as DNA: TGTGCCAGCTCACCACGGAGTCGTTCAGATACGCAGTATTTT.

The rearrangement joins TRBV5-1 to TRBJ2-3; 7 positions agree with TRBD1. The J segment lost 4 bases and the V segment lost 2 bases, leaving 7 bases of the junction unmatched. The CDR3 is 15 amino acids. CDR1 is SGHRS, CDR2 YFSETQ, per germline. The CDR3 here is CASSLEGAGADTQYF. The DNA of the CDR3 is TGCGCCAGCAGCTTAGAGGGGGCAGGGGCAGATACGCAGTATTTT. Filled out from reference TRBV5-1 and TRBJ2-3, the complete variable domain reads KAGVTQTPRYLIKTRGQQVTLSCSPISGHRSVSWYQQTPGQGLQFLFEYFSETQRNKGNFPGRFSGRQFSNSRSEMNVSTLELGDSALYLCASSLEGAGADTQYFGPGTRLTVL.

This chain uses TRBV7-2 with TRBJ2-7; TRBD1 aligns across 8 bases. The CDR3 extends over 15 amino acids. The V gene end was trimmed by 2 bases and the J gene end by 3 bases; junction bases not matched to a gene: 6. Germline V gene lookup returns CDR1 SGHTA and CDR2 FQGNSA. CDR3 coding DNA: TGTGCCAGCAGCTTACCAGGACAGGGCGTCTACGAGCAGTACTTC. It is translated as CASSLPGQGVYEQYF.

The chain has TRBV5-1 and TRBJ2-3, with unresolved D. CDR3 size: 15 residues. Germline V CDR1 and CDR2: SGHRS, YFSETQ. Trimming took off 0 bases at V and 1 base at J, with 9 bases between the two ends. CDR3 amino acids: CASSLAVARTDTQYF. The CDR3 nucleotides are TGCGCCAGCAGCTTGGCCGTTGCGCGCACAGATACGCAGTATTTT. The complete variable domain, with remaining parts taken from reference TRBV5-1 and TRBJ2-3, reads KAGVTQTPRYLIKTRGQQVTLSCSPISGHRSVSWYQQTPGQGLQFLFEYFSETQRNKGNFPGRFSGRQFSNSRSEMNVSTLELGDSALYLCASSLAVARTDTQYFGPGTRLTVL.

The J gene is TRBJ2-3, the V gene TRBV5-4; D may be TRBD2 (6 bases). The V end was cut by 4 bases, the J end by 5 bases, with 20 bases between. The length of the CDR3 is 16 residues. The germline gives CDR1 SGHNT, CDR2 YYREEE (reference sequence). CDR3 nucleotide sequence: TGTGCCAGCAGCCGCGGATCGCAACTAGCAAGAGATACGCAGTATTTT. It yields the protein CASSRGSQLARDTQYF.

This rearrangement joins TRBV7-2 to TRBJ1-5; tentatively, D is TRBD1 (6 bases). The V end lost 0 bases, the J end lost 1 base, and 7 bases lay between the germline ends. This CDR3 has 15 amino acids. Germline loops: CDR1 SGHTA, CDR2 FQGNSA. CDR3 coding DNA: TGTGCCAGCAGCTTAGCCACAGGGAGCAATCAGCCCCAGCATTTT. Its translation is CASSLATGSNQPQHF. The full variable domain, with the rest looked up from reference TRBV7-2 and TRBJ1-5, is GAGVSQSPSNKVTEKGKDVELRCDPISGHTALYWYRQSLGQGLEFLIYFQGNSAPDKSGLPSDRFSAERTGGSVSTLTIQRTQQEDSAVYLCASSLATGSNQPQHFGDGTRLSIL.

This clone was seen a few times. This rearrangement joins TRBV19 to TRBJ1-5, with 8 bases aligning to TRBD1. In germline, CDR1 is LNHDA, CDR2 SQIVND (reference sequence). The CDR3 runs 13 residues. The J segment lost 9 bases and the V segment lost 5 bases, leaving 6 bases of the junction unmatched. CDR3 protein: CASSSHRGSPQHF. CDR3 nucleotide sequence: TGTGCCAGTAGTTCTCACAGGGGGTCGCCCCAGCATTTT. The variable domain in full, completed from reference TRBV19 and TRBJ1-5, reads DGGITQSPKYLFRKEGQNVTLSCEQNLNHDAMYWYRQDPGQGLRLIYYSQIVNDFQKGDIAEGYSVSREKKESFPLTVTSAQKNPTAFYLCASSSHRGSPQHFGDGTRLSIL.

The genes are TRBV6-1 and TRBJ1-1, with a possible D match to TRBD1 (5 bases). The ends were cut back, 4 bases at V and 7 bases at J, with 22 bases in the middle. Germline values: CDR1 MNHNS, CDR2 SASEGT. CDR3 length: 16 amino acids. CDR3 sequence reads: CASSGPRGGEVGEAFF. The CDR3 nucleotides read TGTGCCAGCAGTGGACCGAGGGGAGGGGAAGTTGGTGAAGCTTTCTTT.

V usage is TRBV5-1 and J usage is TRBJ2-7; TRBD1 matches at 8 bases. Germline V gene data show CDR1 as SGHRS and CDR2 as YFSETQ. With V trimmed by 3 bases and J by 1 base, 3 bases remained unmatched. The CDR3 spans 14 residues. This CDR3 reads CASSSDRGSYEQYF. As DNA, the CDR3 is TGCGCCAGCAGCTCCGACAGGGGATCCTACGAGCAGTACTTC. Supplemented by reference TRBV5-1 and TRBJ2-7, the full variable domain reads KAGVTQTPRYLIKTRGQQVTLSCSPISGHRSVSWYQQTPGQGLQFLFEYFSETQRNKGNFPGRFSGRQFSNSRSEMNVSTLELGDSALYLCASSSDRGSYEQYFGPGTRLTVT.

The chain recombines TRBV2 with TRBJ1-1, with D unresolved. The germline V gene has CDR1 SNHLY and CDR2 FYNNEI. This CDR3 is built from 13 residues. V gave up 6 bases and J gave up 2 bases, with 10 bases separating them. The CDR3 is CASSADTNTEAFF. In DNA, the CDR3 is TGTGCCAGCAGCGCCGACACTAACACTGAAGCTTTCTTT.

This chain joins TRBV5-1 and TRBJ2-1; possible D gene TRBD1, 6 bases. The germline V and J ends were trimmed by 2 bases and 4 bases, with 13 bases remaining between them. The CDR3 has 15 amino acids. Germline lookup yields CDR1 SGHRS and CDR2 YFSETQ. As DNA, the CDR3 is TGCGCCAGCAGCTTCCGGGACACTCCATACAATGAGCAGTTCTTC. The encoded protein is CASSFRDTPYNEQFF. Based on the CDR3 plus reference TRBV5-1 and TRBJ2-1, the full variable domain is KAGVTQTPRYLIKTRGQQVTLSCSPISGHRSVSWYQQTPGQGLQFLFEYFSETQRNKGNFPGRFSGRQFSNSRSEMNVSTLELGDSALYLCASSFRDTPYNEQFFGPGTRLTVL.

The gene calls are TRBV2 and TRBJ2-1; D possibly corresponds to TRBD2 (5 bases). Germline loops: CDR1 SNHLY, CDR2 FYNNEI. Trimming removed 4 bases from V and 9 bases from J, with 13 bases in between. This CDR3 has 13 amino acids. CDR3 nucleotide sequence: TGTGCCAGCAGTGGGCGTCTAGAGGGTGAGCAGTTCTTC. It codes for CASSGRLEGEQFF.

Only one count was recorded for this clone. CDR3 sequence: CASSYVAGNTDTQYF. Written as DNA, the CDR3 is TGTGCCAGCAGCTACGTGGCGGGAAACACAGATACGCAGTATTTT. This chain connects TRBV5-4 to TRBJ2-3; tentative D call: TRBD2 (6 bases). Trimming removed 3 bases from V and 2 bases from J, with 13 bases in between. Germline CDR1 reads SGHNT; CDR2 reads YYREEE (reference sequence). The CDR3 runs 15 residues.

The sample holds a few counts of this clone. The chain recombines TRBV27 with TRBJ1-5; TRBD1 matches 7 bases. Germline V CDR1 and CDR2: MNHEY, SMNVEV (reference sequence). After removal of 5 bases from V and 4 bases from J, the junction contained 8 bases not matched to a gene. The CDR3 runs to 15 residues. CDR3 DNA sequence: TGTGCCAGCAGTCGACAATCGACAGGGAATCAGCCCCAGCATTTT. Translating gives CASSRQSTGNQPQHF.

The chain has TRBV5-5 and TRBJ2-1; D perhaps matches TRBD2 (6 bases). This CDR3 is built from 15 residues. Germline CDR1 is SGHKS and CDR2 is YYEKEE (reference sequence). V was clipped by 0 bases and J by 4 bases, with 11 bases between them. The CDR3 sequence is CASSLVGGRYNEQFF. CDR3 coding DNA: TGTGCCAGCAGCTTGGTTGGGGGGAGGTACAATGAGCAGTTCTTC.

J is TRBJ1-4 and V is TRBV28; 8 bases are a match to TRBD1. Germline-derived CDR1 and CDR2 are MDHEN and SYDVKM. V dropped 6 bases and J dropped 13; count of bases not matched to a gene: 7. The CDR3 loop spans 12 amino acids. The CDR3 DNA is TGTGCCAGCAGGGGACAGGCCTCTAGACTGTTTTTT. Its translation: CASRGQASRLFF.

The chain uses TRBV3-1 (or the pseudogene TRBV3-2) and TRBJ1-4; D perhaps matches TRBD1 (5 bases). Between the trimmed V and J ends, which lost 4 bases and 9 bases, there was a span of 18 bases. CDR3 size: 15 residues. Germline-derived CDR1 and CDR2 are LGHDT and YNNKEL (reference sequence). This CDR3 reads CASSPRQGSLQKLFF. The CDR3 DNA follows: TGTGCCAGCAGCCCACGGCAGGGCTCCCTACAAAAACTGTTTTTT.

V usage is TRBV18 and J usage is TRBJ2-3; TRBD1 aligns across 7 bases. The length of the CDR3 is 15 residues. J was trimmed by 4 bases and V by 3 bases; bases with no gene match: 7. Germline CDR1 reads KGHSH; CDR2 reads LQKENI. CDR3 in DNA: TGTGCCAGCTCACCGACAGGGTGGGGTGCAGATACGCAGTATTTT. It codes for CASSPTGWGADTQYF.

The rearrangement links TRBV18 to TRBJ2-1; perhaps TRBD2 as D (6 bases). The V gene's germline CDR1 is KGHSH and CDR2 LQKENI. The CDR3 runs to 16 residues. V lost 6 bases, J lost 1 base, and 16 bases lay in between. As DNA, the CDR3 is TGTGCCAGCTCGCAATCGGGGGATTTATCCTACAATGAGCAGTTCTTC. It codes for CASSQSGDLSYNEQFF.

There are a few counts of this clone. Here the CDR3 DNA reads TGTGCCTGGGGGGATAAAGGAGGGGGCCCTCGGCCCTACGAGCAGTACTTC. Translated, it gives CAWGDKGGGPRPYEQYF. The gene calls are TRBV30 and TRBJ2-7; tentatively, D is TRBD1 (7 bases). The germline V and J ends were trimmed by 5 bases and 2 bases, with 25 bases remaining between them. The germline gives CDR1 GTSNPN, CDR2 SVGIG (reference sequence). The CDR3 is 17 residues long. Full variable domain (missing parts from reference TRBV30 and TRBJ2-7): SQTIHQWPATLVQPVGSPLSLECTVEGTSNPNLYWYRQAAGRGLQLLFYSVGIGQISSEVPQNLSASRPQDRQFILSSKKLLLSDSGFYLCAWGDKGGGPRPYEQYFGPGTRLTVT.